This T cell receptor (beta chain) was recorded in a study of cytomegalovirus exposure and HLA in healthy donors. Study-wide findings and caveats: As a later analysis showed, a missense DCLRE1C variant was linked to trimming of TCR beta V- and J-genes.

The study ran its PCR with 60 Vbeta and 13 Jbeta primers. Assay used: immunoSEQ multiplex PCR; TCRdb lists only in-frame clones, some missing. Of roughly 180,000 clones listed, 70% to 80% are singletons. Likely unrecorded immune exposures existed in these nominally healthy donors. With regard to this clone: Its target is not known.

Sequencing input: PBMCs. The origin of this receptor is a woman in her 30s in good health and CMV-seropositive.

Here the CDR3 reads CASSLEMGSGNTYEQYF. The CDR3 DNA sequence: TGTGCCAGCAGCTTAGAGATGGGATCAGGGAACACCTACGAGCAGTACTTC. The rearrangement joins TRBV11-3 to TRBJ2-7; possibly TRBD1 for D (5 bases). Trimming cost V 0 bases and J 2 bases, with 17 bases left between them. The CDR3 is 17 residues long. From germline, CDR1 is SGHNT and CDR2 YENEEA.